These 15 T cell receptor beta chains share one sample of origin, sequenced in a study of cytomegalovirus exposure and HLA in healthy donors. 13 Jbeta primers and 60 Vbeta primers were used for the PCR. Profiling relied on immunoSEQ multiplex PCR, and the TCRdb table lists in-frame clones only, not all of them. The top ten hold about 13% of the sample, which has approximately 150,000 clones, 75% to 85% seen once. Material: PBMCs. The receptors here all came from a woman aged 45 to 65 in good health and CMV-seronegative.

V usage is TRBV6-1 and J usage is TRBJ2-7; the D is unclear. The CDR3 consists of 12 residues. The germline V gene has CDR1 MNHNS and CDR2 SASEGT. Trimming cost V 5 bases and J 2 bases, with 7 bases left between them. The CDR3 reads CASSIETYEQYF. CDR3 in DNA: TGTGCCAGCAGTATAGAGACCTACGAGCAGTACTTC.

The chain combines TRBV4-3 with TRBJ2-3; 10 positions agree with TRBD2. Trimming took 0 bases from V and 4 from J; bases not matched to a gene: 13. The CDR3 covers 19 residues. Germline CDR1 and CDR2: LGHNA and YSLEER. The DNA for the CDR3 is TGCGCCAGCAGCCAAGATAGCGGGGGGCCTTTCCACAGGGCAGATACGCAGTATTTT. As protein: CASSQDSGGPFHRADTQYF.

This clone was detected once. The chain couples TRBV28 to TRBJ2-5; tentatively, D is TRBD1 (5 bases). The CDR3 has 16 residues. V was cut by 4 bases and J by 2 bases, with 17 bases left in between. CDR1 is MDHEN, CDR2 SYDVKM, per germline. CDR3 protein: CASSSPRAGMQETQYF. The DNA for the CDR3 is TGTGCCAGCAGTTCTCCTCGGGCAGGGATGCAAGAGACCCAGTACTTC. The variable domain in full, completed from reference TRBV28 and TRBJ2-5, reads DVKVTQSSRYLVKRTGEKVFLECVQDMDHENMFWYRQDPGLGLRLIYFSYDVKMKEKGDIPEGYSVSREKKERFSLILESASTNQTSMYLCASSSPRAGMQETQYFGPGTRLLVL.

The rearrangement links TRBV14 to TRBJ2-5, with 7 bases that match TRBD2. With the DNA end fitting TRBJ2-7 better, the J assignment may be wrong. This CDR3 has 15 residues. The V gene's germline CDR1 is SGHDN and CDR2 FVKESK. CDR3 amino acids: CASSQVTSGVYEQYF. Written as DNA, the CDR3 is TGTGCCAGCAGCCAAGTAACCAGCGGGGTCTACGAGCAGTACTTC.

This sequence joins TRBV4-1 and TRBJ2-3, with 7 nucleotides matching TRBD1. The CDR3 totals 15 residues. Germline-derived CDR1 and CDR2 are MGHRA and YSYEKL. V lost 5 bases, J lost 4 bases, and 9 bases stayed unmatched. Here the CDR3 DNA reads TGCGCCAGCAGCTCCGACAGGGAGTATCCAGATACGCAGTATTTT. This codes for CASSSDREYPDTQYF.

The V and J genes are TRBV7-9 and TRBJ2-5, with 8 nucleotides matching TRBD2. The J call may be wrong; the DNA end is better matched by TRBJ2-7. This CDR3 comprises 15 residues. Germline lookup yields CDR1 SEHNR and CDR2 FQNEAQ (reference sequence). CDR3 bases: TGTGCCAGCAGCTCGCGACTAGCGCCAGCCTACGAGCAGTACTTC. This sequence encodes CASSSRLAPAYEQYF.

The rearrangement joins TRBV6-4 to TRBJ2-1; weak D call: TRBD1 (6 bases). CDR1 and CDR2 (germline): MRHNA, SNTAGT. V gave up 0 bases and J gave up 6 bases, with 15 bases separating them. The CDR3 consists of 16 residues. This chain's CDR3 is CASSDSGALGGNEQFF. The CDR3 nucleotides read TGTGCCAGCAGTGACTCGGGGGCTTTAGGTGGCAATGAGCAGTTCTTC.

The chain joins TRBV28 to TRBJ1-5; perhaps TRBD1 as D (6 bases). The CDR3 totals 14 residues. Between the trimmed V and J ends, which lost 6 bases and 2 bases, there was a span of 11 bases. In germline, CDR1 is MDHEN, CDR2 SYDVKM. The chain's CDR3 is CASSSGARNQPQHF. The CDR3, as DNA: TGTGCCAGCAGCTCAGGGGCGCGCAATCAGCCCCAGCATTTT.

In its sample, this clone was seen once. The chain uses TRBV11-1 and TRBJ1-2, with TRBD1 matching 7 bases. The V gene end was trimmed by 1 base and the J gene end by 5 bases; junction bases not matched to a gene: 7. The CDR3 runs to 15 residues. Germline CDR1 SGHAT, CDR2 FQDESV (reference sequence). As DNA, the CDR3 is TGTGCCAGCAGCTTAGGTTACGGGACAGCTTATGGCTACACCTTC. It codes for CASSLGYGTAYGYTF.

The chain recombines TRBV28 with TRBJ1-2, with no clear D. Germline CDR1 is MDHEN and CDR2 is SYDVKM. V was trimmed by 8 bases and J by 3 bases, leaving 7 bases between them. The CDR3 spans 11 residues. CDR3 in DNA: TGTGCCAGCTATTCGGACTATGGCTACACCTTC. Translated, it gives CASYSDYGYTF.

V gene TRBV7-9 combines with J gene TRBJ2-2, with 9 bases aligning to TRBD1. CDR1 and CDR2 from the germline V gene are SEHNR and FQNEAQ (reference sequence). This CDR3 is 15 amino acids long. The V gene end was trimmed by 4 bases and the J gene end by 3 bases; junction bases not matched to a gene: 3. The CDR3 reads CASSYRGLDTGELFF. In DNA, the CDR3 is TGTGCCAGCAGCTACAGGGGGCTTGACACCGGGGAGCTGTTTTTT.

The rearrangement uses TRBV7-8 and TRBJ2-7, with a weak D call TRBD1 (6 bases). V was clipped by 5 bases and J by 7 bases, with 24 bases between them. The germline V gene has CDR1 SGHVS and CDR2 FQNEAQ. The CDR3 sequence is 16 residues long. The CDR3 is CASSPSTFGQPFEQYF. Here the CDR3 DNA reads TGTGCCAGCAGCCCTTCTACATTCGGACAGCCCTTTGAGCAGTACTTC.

This chain connects TRBV19 to TRBJ1-2; 11 nucleotides match TRBD1. In germline, CDR1 is LNHDA, CDR2 SQIVND (reference sequence). J lost 4 bases, V lost 5 bases, and 6 bases had no gene match. This CDR3 comprises 15 residues. Here the CDR3 DNA reads TGTGCCAGTAGTTCTCGGACAGGGGGCTTCTATGGCTACACCTTC. It is translated as CASSSRTGGFYGYTF.

The chain couples TRBV7-9 to TRBJ2-2, with 10 bases lining up with TRBD1. The V and J ends lost 6 bases and 0 bases, in that order; junction bases with no gene match: 1. CDR1 is SEHNR, CDR2 FQNEAQ, per germline (reference sequence). The CDR3 covers 15 residues. DNA of the CDR3: TGTGCCAGCAGGACAGGGGGCGCGAACACCGGGGAGCTGTTTTTT. Its protein product is CASRTGGANTGELFF.

The rearrangement uses TRBV10-3 and TRBJ1-1, with D tentatively TRBD1 (5 bases). Germline assignment: CDR1 ENHRY and CDR2 SYGVKD. V gave up 3 bases and J gave up 7 bases, with 21 bases separating them. The length of the CDR3 is 16 residues. This chain's CDR3 is CAISDRAREGDFEAFF. In DNA form, the CDR3 reads TGTGCCATCAGTGATCGGGCCAGGGAAGGGGACTTTGAAGCTTTCTTT.